Listed here are 3 T cell receptor beta chains from one sample, sequenced in a study of neurological immune-mediated disorders. TCRdb called the 5' RACE reads again in MiXCR, with one record for every CDR3 protein. The table includes tens of thousands of distinct CDR3 sequences, roughly an eighth detected once. The source material was PBMCs. The origin of the receptors is a woman in her forties or fifties with HTLV-1-associated myelopathy (HAM/TSP).

The CDR3 coding sequence is TGCGCCAGCAGCTTGAAACTAGCGGGGGCCAATGAGCAGTACTTC. Protein: CASSLKLAGANEQYF. This sequence joins TRBV5-1 and TRBJ2-1; 11 nucleotides match TRBD2. The last part of the DNA fits TRBJ2-7 better; the J call may be wrong. Looked up from germline, CDR1 is SGHRS and CDR2 is YFSETQ. The CDR3 is made up of 15 amino acids.

For this clonotype: A single base separates this from a much larger clone, so it may be a read error. The gene calls are TRBV29-1 and TRBJ1-1, with 11 bases aligning to TRBD1. Germline values: CDR1 SQVTM, CDR2 ANQGSEA. The CDR3 loop spans 13 amino acids. The trim removed 7 bases at V and 2 bases at J, leaving 3 bases unmatched. The CDR3 sequence: CSARTGGNTEAFF. CDR3 in DNA: TGCAGCGCTAGGACAGGGGGCAACACTGAAGCTTTCTTT.

This clonotype has ten or more counts. The chain uses TRBV5-1 and TRBJ2-7; 7 bases are shared with TRBD2. V lost 0 bases and J lost 2; bases outside the gene matches: 5. Germline CDR1 reads SGHRS; CDR2 reads YFSETQ. The CDR3 contains 15 residues. CDR3: CASSLGAGETYEQYF. CDR3 in DNA: TGCGCCAGCAGCTTGGGGGCGGGGGAGACCTACGAGCAGTACTTC.